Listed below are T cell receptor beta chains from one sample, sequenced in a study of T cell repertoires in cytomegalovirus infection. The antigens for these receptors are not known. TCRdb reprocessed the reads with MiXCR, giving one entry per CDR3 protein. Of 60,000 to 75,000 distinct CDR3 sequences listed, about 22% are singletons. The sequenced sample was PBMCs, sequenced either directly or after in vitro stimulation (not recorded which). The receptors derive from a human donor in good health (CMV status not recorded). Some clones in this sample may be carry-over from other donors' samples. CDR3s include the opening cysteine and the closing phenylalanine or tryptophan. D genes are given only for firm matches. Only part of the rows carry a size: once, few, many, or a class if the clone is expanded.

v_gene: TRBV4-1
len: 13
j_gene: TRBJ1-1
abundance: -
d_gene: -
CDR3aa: CASSQDLSGGAFF
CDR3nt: TGCGCCAGCAGCCAAGATTTATCCGGGGGAGCTTTCTTT

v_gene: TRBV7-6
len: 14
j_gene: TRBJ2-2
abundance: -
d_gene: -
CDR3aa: CASSRRSGAGELFF
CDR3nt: TGTGCCAGCAGCCGAAGATCGGGGGCCGGGGAGCTGTTTTTT

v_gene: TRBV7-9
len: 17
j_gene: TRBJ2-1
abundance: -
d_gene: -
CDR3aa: CASSLGARRDSVNEQFF
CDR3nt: TGTGCCAGCAGCTTAGGCGCGAGGCGGGACAGTGTTAATGAGCAGTTCTTC

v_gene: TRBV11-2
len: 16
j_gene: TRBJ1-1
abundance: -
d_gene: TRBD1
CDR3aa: CASSPGTGGSNTEAFF
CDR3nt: TGTGCCAGCAGCCCCGGGACAGGGGGCAGCAACACTGAAGCTTTCTTT

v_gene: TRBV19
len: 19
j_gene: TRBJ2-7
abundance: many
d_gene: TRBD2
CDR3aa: CASTTSPFDPAGVSYEQYF
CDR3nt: TGTGCCAGTACCACGTCCCCCTTTGATCCAGCGGGAGTCTCCTACGAGCAGTACTTC

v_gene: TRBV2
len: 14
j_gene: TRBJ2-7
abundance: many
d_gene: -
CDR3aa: CASGGQDGPYEQYF
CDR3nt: TGTGCCAGCGGAGGGCAGGACGGACCCTACGAGCAGTACTTC

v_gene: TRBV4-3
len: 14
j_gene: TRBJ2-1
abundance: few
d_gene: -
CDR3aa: CASSQEWGVHEQFF
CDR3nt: TGCGCCAGCAGCCAAGAATGGGGTGTCCATGAGCAGTTCTTC

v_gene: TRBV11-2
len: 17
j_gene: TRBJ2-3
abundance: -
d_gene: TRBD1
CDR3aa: CASSLVVQGARPDTQYF
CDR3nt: TGTGCCAGCAGCTTAGTAGTTCAGGGGGCTAGGCCAGATACGCAGTATTTT

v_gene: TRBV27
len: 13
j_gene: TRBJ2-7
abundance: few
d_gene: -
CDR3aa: CASSVLTGGEQYF
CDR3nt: TGTGCCAGCAGCGTATTGACCGGGGGCGAGCAGTACTTC

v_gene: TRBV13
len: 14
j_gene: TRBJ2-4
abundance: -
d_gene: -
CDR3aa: CASSLEAGVDIQYF
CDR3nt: TGTGCCAGCAGCTTAGAGGCAGGCGTGGACATTCAGTACTTC

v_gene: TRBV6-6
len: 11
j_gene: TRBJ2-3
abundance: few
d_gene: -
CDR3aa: CASSYLDTQYF
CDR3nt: TGTGCCAGCAGTTACTTGGATACGCAGTATTTT

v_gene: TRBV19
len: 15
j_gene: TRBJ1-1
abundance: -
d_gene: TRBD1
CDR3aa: CASSPPTGMHTEAFF
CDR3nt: TGTGCCAGTAGTCCGCCGACAGGGATGCACACTGAAGCTTTCTTT

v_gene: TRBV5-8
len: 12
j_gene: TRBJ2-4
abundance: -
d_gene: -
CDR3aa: CASSPIGERQYF
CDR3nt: TGTGCCAGCAGCCCCATCGGGGAACGACAGTACTTC

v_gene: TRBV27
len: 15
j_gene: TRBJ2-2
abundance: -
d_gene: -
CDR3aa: CASSLGPLPTGELFF
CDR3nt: TGTGCCAGCAGTTTAGGGCCGCTACCCACCGGGGAGCTGTTTTTT

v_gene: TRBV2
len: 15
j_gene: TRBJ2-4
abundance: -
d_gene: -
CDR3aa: CASSRDFLAKNIQYF
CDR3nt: TGTGCCAGCAGTCGGGACTTCCTAGCCAAAAACATTCAGTACTTC

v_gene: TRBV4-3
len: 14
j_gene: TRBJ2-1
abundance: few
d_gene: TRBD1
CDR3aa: CASSSSTTGQGKFF
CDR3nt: TGCGCCAGCAGCTCCTCCACCACGGGACAGGGGAAGTTCTTC

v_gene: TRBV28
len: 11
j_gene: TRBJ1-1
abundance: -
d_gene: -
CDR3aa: CASSRGYEAFF
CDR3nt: TGTGCCAGCAGTCGGGGGTATGAAGCTTTCTTT

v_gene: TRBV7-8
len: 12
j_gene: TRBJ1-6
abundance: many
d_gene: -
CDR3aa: CASSLVDSPLHF
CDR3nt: TGTGCCAGCAGCTTAGTCGATTCACCCCTCCACTTT

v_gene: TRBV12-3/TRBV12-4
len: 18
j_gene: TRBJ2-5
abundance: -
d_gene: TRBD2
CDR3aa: CASSFRPGLAGVGETQYF
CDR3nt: TGTGCCAGCAGTTTTCGACCGGGACTAGCGGGAGTGGGAGAGACCCAGTACTTC

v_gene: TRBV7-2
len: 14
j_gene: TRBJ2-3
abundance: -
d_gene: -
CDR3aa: CASSQAWGADTQYF
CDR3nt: TGTGCCAGCAGCCAAGCCTGGGGAGCAGATACGCAGTATTTT

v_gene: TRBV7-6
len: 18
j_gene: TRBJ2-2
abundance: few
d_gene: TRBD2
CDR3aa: CASSLGPLAGTNTGELFF
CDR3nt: TGTGCCAGCAGCTTGGGACCACTAGCGGGGACTAACACCGGGGAGCTGTTTTTT

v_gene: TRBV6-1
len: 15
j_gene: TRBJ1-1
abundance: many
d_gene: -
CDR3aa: CASRVSGTQNTEAFF
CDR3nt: TGTGCCAGCCGAGTCTCCGGGACACAGAACACTGAAGCTTTCTTT

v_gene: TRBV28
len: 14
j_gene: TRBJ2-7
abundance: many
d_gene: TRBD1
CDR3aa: CASSLTGERNEQYF
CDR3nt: TGTGCCAGCAGCCTGACAGGGGAGCGGAACGAGCAGTACTTC

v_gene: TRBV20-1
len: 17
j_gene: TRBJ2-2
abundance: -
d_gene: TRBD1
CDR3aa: CSARHYRDRGSAGELFF
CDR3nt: TGCAGTGCTAGACATTACCGGGACAGGGGAAGTGCCGGGGAGCTGTTTTTT